Shown below are 5 T cell receptor beta chains from a single sample sequenced in a study of blood T cell repertoires in COVID-19. Produced via immunoSEQ multiplex PCR; TCRdb's table is partial and in-frame only. In the table there are over 200,000 clones, roughly 87% of which are singletons. Source material: peripheral blood. These receptors originate from a man aged 35 to 55 with active or convalescent COVID-19.

The chain employs TRBV6-5 and TRBJ1-3; D possibly corresponds to TRBD1 (5 bases). This CDR3 has 15 residues. Germline V CDR1 and CDR2: MNHEY, SVGAGI. The V and J ends lost 2 bases and 1 base respectively, with 9 bases between them. The CDR3 reads CASSYRGVSGNTIYF. Here the CDR3 DNA reads TGTGCCAGCAGTTACCGGGGGGTATCTGGAAACACCATATATTTT.

The chain joins TRBV6-1 to TRBJ2-5, with 16 bases that match TRBD2. V shed 5 bases and J 3 bases; nucleotides not matched to a gene: 3. Germline V gene sequence: CDR1 MNHNS, CDR2 SASEGT. The CDR3 spans 16 residues. In DNA, the CDR3 is TGTGCCAGCAGTCAAGGGACTAGCGGGAGGGAAGAGACCCAGTACTTC. Its protein is CASSQGTSGREETQYF.

The gene calls are TRBV6-1 and TRBJ2-7; maybe TRBD1 (6 bases). Germline assignment: CDR1 MNHNS and CDR2 SASEGT. The CDR3 has 13 residues. V gave up 6 bases and J gave up 5 bases, with 14 bases separating them. The CDR3 DNA reads as TGTGCCAGCAGAACGACAGGTCAAGACGAGCAGTACTTC. This sequence encodes CASRTTGQDEQYF.

The V and J genes are TRBV7-9 and TRBJ2-2; D call uncertain. The length of the CDR3 is 14 residues. V lost 5 bases and J 6 bases, leaving 13 bases between the germline ends. CDR1 is SEHNR and CDR2 is FQNEAQ in the germline V gene (reference sequence). DNA of the CDR3: TGTGCCAGCAGCCTGGCCCTCCTGCCCGGGGAGCTGTTTTTT. It yields the protein CASSLALLPGELFF.

J is TRBJ1-3 and V is TRBV10-1; 8 bases line up with TRBD1. This CDR3 has 16 residues. Germline lookup yields CDR1 WNHNN and CDR2 SYGVQD (reference sequence). Trimming removed 4 bases from V and 0 bases from J; junction bases left unmatched: 5. CDR3 coding DNA: TGCGCCAGCAGTGCCGGACAGGGAGACTCTGGAAACACCATATATTTT. The encoded protein is CASSAGQGDSGNTIYF.